The 28 T cell receptor beta chains presented below share a single source sample, sequenced in a study of cytomegalovirus exposure and HLA in healthy donors. Use of 60 Vbeta and 13 Jbeta primers characterized the PCR. Here immunoSEQ multiplex PCR was the method, and the copy in TCRdb shows in-frame clones only, minus some. The sample has about 130,000 clones, roughly 84% seen once. Sequenced material: PBMCs. Every receptor here comes from a man in his forties or fifties in good health and CMV-seronegative.

V usage is TRBV9 and J usage is TRBJ2-1; D is unresolved. Trimming removed 0 bases at V and 2 bases at J, with 6 bases between. Germline V gives CDR1 SGDLS, CDR2 YYNGEE. The CDR3 contains 14 residues. The CDR3 sequence: CASSVVAAYNEQFF. The CDR3 DNA reads TGTGCCAGCAGCGTAGTGGCAGCCTACAATGAGCAGTTCTTC.

The chain is built from TRBV7-9 and TRBJ1-2; 8 nucleotides line up with TRBD1. From germline, CDR1 is SEHNR and CDR2 FQNEAQ (reference sequence). After removal of 6 bases from V and 6 bases from J, the junction contained 9 bases not matched to a gene. The CDR3 is 14 residues long. The CDR3 reads CASRIQGEEDGYTF. The CDR3 region has the DNA TGTGCCAGCAGAATACAGGGGGAAGAGGATGGCTACACCTTC.

The chain joins TRBV5-1 to TRBJ2-7, with a tentative D call TRBD2 (5 bases). The CDR3 is 13 residues long. Germline assignment: CDR1 SGHRS and CDR2 YFSETQ. Trimming removed 2 bases from V and 2 bases from J, with 8 bases in between. The chain's CDR3 is CASSFEGAYEQYF. For the CDR3, the DNA is TGCGCCAGCAGCTTCGAGGGAGCCTACGAGCAGTACTTC.

The rearrangement uses TRBV7-9 and TRBJ2-3; 9 bases are a match to TRBD2. Germline lookup yields CDR1 SEHNR and CDR2 FQNEAQ (reference sequence). This CDR3 region has 18 residues. The junction had 14 bases not matched to a gene; V was cut back by 6 bases and J by 1 base. The CDR3 loop reads CASSYPGLAGGGTDTQYF. CDR3 nucleotides: TGTGCCAGCAGTTATCCGGGACTAGCAGGCGGGGGCACAGATACGCAGTATTTT.

In its sample, this clone was seen a few times. This rearrangement joins TRBV4-3 to TRBJ1-2; TRBD1 matches at 9 bases. The CDR3 totals 16 residues. Germline CDR1 is LGHNA and CDR2 is YSLEER. V shed 0 bases, J shed 5 bases, and the junction held 7 bases outside the gene matches. Here the CDR3 DNA reads TGCGCCAGCAGCCAAGAAGTAGGGACAGGGTTATATGGCTACACCTTC. Amino acids: CASSQEVGTGLYGYTF.

A remark on this clone: A read error may account for a junction end that differs from germline. The chain employs TRBV4-1 and TRBJ2-3, with D perhaps matching TRBD1 (6 bases). Germline V gene sequence: CDR1 MGHRA, CDR2 YSYEKL. This CDR3 spans 15 amino acids. CDR3 residues: CASSPKQGHTDTRYF. The CDR3 DNA is TGCGCCAGCAGCCCTAAACAGGGACACACAGATACGCGGTATTTT.

The chain joins TRBV5-6 to TRBJ1-2, with D maybe TRBD1 (6 bases). The V end was cut by 4 bases, the J end by 13 bases, with 17 bases between. Germline-derived CDR1 and CDR2 are SGHDT and YYEEEE. CDR3 length: 12 residues. The CDR3 DNA sequence: TGTGCCAGCAGCATGACCGACACAGGGTCCACCTTC. This sequence encodes CASSMTDTGSTF.

This clone was recorded only once. The V gene is TRBV9, the J gene TRBJ2-6, with 7 bases aligning to TRBD1. The CDR3 is 17 amino acids. V lost 3 bases and J lost 4; bases outside the gene matches: 10. Per germline, CDR1 SGDLS and CDR2 YYNGEE. The CDR3 sequence is CASSADPTGFGANVLTF. The CDR3 region has the DNA TGTGCCAGCAGCGCTGACCCGACAGGGTTCGGGGCCAACGTCCTGACTTTC.

The CDR3 bases are TGCGCCAGCAGCCTGCGACAGGGAGCGGATATGGATACGCAGTATTTT. Encoded protein: CASSLRQGADMDTQYF. The chain employs TRBV5-1 and TRBJ2-3; 7 bases agree with TRBD1. Germline values: CDR1 SGHRS, CDR2 YFSETQ. The V segment lost 4 bases and the J segment 6 bases; nucleotides outside the gene matches: 14. This CDR3 is 16 amino acids long.

V and J are TRBV5-1 and TRBJ1-1; tentatively, D is TRBD1 (5 bases). Germline values: CDR1 SGHRS, CDR2 YFSETQ. The CDR3 contains 13 residues. V shed 5 bases and J shed 0 bases, with 8 bases lying between them. For the CDR3, the DNA is TGCGCCAGCAGGTGGACATTGAACACTGAAGCTTTCTTT. This sequence encodes CASRWTLNTEAFF.

The chain employs TRBV7-9 and TRBJ2-3; D might be TRBD2 (5 bases). Germline CDR1 is SEHNR and CDR2 is FQNEAQ (reference sequence). Trimming cost V 10 bases and J 2 bases, with 13 bases left between them. The CDR3 covers 13 residues. This chain's CDR3 is CATYRRDTDTQYF. CDR3 in DNA: TGTGCCACGTATCGCCGGGACACAGATACGCAGTATTTT. Looking up the rest from reference TRBV7-9 and TRBJ2-3 gives the full variable domain: DTGVSQNPRHKITKRGQNVTFRCDPISEHNRLYWYRQTLGQGPEFLTYFQNEAQLEKSRLLSDRFSAERPKGSFSTLEIQRTEQGDSAMYLCATYRRDTDTQYFGPGTRLTVL.

The chain links TRBV7-8 to TRBJ1-5, with 8 positions matching TRBD1. Germline V gene data show CDR1 as SGHVS and CDR2 as FQNEAQ. Trimming at V came to 3 bases and at J to 2 bases, leaving 3 bases not matched to a gene. This CDR3 comprises 15 residues. The CDR3 protein is CASSFQTGGNQPQHF. The CDR3 DNA follows: TGTGCCAGCAGCTTCCAGACAGGGGGCAATCAGCCCCAGCATTTT.

The chain links TRBV2 to TRBJ2-5; D not resolved. The DNA matches TRBJ2-7 better at its end, which makes the J call doubtful. CDR3 length: 14 residues. Germline loops: CDR1 SNHLY, CDR2 FYNNEI. CDR3 residues: CASTSTIYEYEQYF. The CDR3 DNA follows: TGTGCCAGCACCTCCACGATCTATGAGTACGAGCAGTACTTC.

The V call is TRBV19, the J call TRBJ1-5, with D possibly TRBD1 on 6 matching bases. CDR1 and CDR2 from the germline V gene are LNHDA and SQIVND (reference sequence). The V gene lost 3 bases and the J gene lost 7 bases, with 10 bases spanning the gap. The CDR3 contains 13 residues. DNA of the CDR3: TGTGCCAGTAGTATCACAGGGTACCAGCCCCAGCATTTT. This encodes CASSITGYQPQHF.

V is TRBV9 and J is TRBJ2-1; 8 positions match TRBD1. Trimming took 3 bases from V and 7 from J; bases not matched to a gene: 12. CDR3 length equals 16 residues. CDR1 SGDLS and CDR2 YYNGEE come from the germline V gene. The CDR3 DNA reads TGTGCCAGCAGCGCCCCCGGACAGGGAAAAGTTAATGAGCAGTTCTTC. Translated, it gives CASSAPGQGKVNEQFF. Using reference TRBV9 and TRBJ2-1 for the parts outside the CDR3, the full variable domain is DSGVTQTPKHLITATGQRVTLRCSPRSGDLSVYWYQQSLDQGLQFLIQYYNGEERAKGNILERFSAQQFPDLHSELNLSSLELGDSALYFCASSAPGQGKVNEQFFGPGTRLTVL.

CDR3 amino acids: CASSLTGGKGETQYF. In DNA form, the CDR3 reads TGTGCCAGCAGTCTAACAGGGGGAAAGGGAGAGACCCAGTACTTC. The V gene is TRBV27, the J gene TRBJ2-5, with 8 bases aligning to TRBD1. The V gene end was trimmed by 5 bases and the J gene end by 4 bases; junction bases not matched to a gene: 9. The germline gives CDR1 MNHEY, CDR2 SMNVEV (reference sequence). CDR3 length equals 15 residues.

The V call is TRBV7-3, the J call TRBJ2-1; TRBD2 is a possible D gene (5 bases). CDR1 and CDR2 from the germline V gene are SGHTA and FQGTGA. V lost 3 bases and J lost 9, with 6 bases in between. This CDR3 comprises 11 residues. The CDR3 DNA reads as TGTGCCAGCAGCTTGGGGAGTGAGCAGTTCTTC. Residues: CASSLGSEQFF.

The chain is built from TRBV2 and TRBJ2-1, with TRBD1 as a possible D gene (5 bases). Germline V CDR1 and CDR2: SNHLY, FYNNEI. V lost 7 bases, J lost 7 bases, and 23 bases lay in between. The CDR3 length is 16 residues. CDR3 sequence: CASMSQGHKIYNEQFF. DNA of the CDR3: TGTGCCAGCATGAGTCAGGGTCATAAAATCTATAATGAGCAGTTCTTC.

The chain is built from TRBV30 and TRBJ1-6, with D uncertain. V lost 3 bases to trimming and J lost 5 bases, with 5 bases between them. The germline V gene encodes CDR1 GTSNPN and CDR2 SVGIG (reference sequence). The CDR3 is 12 residues long. The CDR3 loop reads CAWRRDNSPLHF. CDR3 nucleotide sequence: TGTGCCTGGAGACGGGATAATTCACCCCTCCACTTT.

This chain uses TRBV5-1 with TRBJ1-4, with D unresolved. The length of the CDR3 is 16 residues. V was clipped by 4 bases and J by 5 bases, with 18 bases between them. Germline V gene lookup returns CDR1 SGHRS and CDR2 YFSETQ. The CDR3 sequence: CASSLGGGPVNEKLFF. The CDR3, as DNA: TGCGCCAGCAGCCTGGGCGGAGGCCCCGTGAATGAAAAACTGTTTTTT.

The V and J genes are TRBV18 and TRBJ1-5; the match to TRBD1 covers 7 bases. Germline loops: CDR1 KGHSH, CDR2 LQKENI. Trimming cost V 4 bases and J 3 bases; bases outside gene matches: 6. The CDR3 totals 15 residues. The CDR3 sequence: CASSLPGGINQPQHF. CDR3 sequence (DNA): TGTGCCAGCTCACTTCCAGGGGGGATCAATCAGCCCCAGCATTTT.

The rearrangement uses TRBV5-1 and TRBJ2-3, with D perhaps TRBD1 (6 bases). The germline V gene has CDR1 SGHRS and CDR2 YFSETQ. CDR3 length: 16 residues. Trimming took off 0 bases at V and 0 bases at J, with 11 bases between the two ends. This CDR3 is CASSLVGQGSTDTQYF. The CDR3 DNA reads as TGCGCCAGCAGCTTGGTGGGGCAGGGGAGCACAGATACGCAGTATTTT.

This chain's CDR3 is CASSLVAGLAEQYF. In nucleotides, the CDR3 is TGTGCCAGCAGCTTGGTGGCAGGCCTCGCCGAGCAGTACTTC. The chain links TRBV5-6 to TRBJ2-7; D unresolved. V lost 0 bases and J lost 6, with 13 bases in between. CDR1 SGHDT and CDR2 YYEEEE come from the germline V gene. The CDR3 has 14 residues.

Only one count was recorded for this clone. The genes are TRBV10-1 and TRBJ2-3, with 9 bases fitting TRBD2. The CDR3 has 15 residues. Trimming removed 4 bases from V and 1 base from J; junction bases left unmatched: 3. Germline CDR1 reads WNHNN; CDR2 reads SYGVQD (reference sequence). The CDR3 nucleotides read TGCGCCAGCAGTGCGGCTAGCGGGGGCACAGATACGCAGTATTTT. Its translation: CASSAASGGTDTQYF.

The chain links TRBV6-6 to TRBJ1-2, with 10 bases lining up with TRBD1. V shed 5 bases and J 7 bases; nucleotides not matched to a gene: 1. CDR1 MNHNY and CDR2 SVGAGI come from the germline V gene (reference sequence). This CDR3 region has 12 residues. The DNA of the CDR3 is TGTGCCAGCAGTGGGACAGGGGCTGGCTACACCTTC. The encoded protein is CASSGTGAGYTF.

The gene calls are TRBV13 and TRBJ2-5; tentatively, D is TRBD2 (5 bases). V was clipped by 0 bases and J by 5 bases, with 10 bases between them. Germline loops: CDR1 PRHDT, CDR2 FYEKMQ (reference sequence). The CDR3 totals 14 residues. CDR3 in DNA: TGTGCCAGCAGCTTAGGCGGTAGCGAGGAGACCCAGTACTTC. Amino acid sequence: CASSLGGSEETQYF.

J is TRBJ1-2 and V is TRBV7-8, with 9 bases identical to TRBD1. From germline, CDR1 is SGHVS and CDR2 FQNEAQ. CDR3 size: 14 residues. The V segment lost 0 bases and the J segment 8 bases; nucleotides outside the gene matches: 4. The CDR3 spells CASSLAGTGQGYTF. CDR3 in DNA: TGTGCCAGCAGCTTAGCGGGGACAGGGCAGGGCTACACCTTC.

Only a few counts were recorded for this clone. The rearrangement links TRBV2 to TRBJ2-5; 12 bases line up with TRBD1. With the DNA end fitting TRBJ2-7 better, the J assignment may be wrong. Germline values: CDR1 SNHLY, CDR2 FYNNEI. This CDR3 has 16 amino acids. The CDR3: CASRRGTGGQGYEQYF. CDR3 coding DNA: TGTGCCAGCCGCCGCGGGACAGGGGGCCAGGGATACGAGCAGTACTTC.